The 24 T cell receptor beta chains reported below all come from one sample, sequenced in a study of cytomegalovirus exposure and HLA in healthy donors. PCR employed 60 Vbeta and 13 Jbeta primers. Generated by immunoSEQ multiplex PCR, the TCRdb table keeps only in-frame clones and is missing some. This table holds 150,000 to 200,000 clones, around 88% found once. What was sequenced was PBMCs. The receptors derive from a woman younger than 30 in good health and CMV-seronegative.

The chain employs TRBV10-2 and TRBJ1-5, with D perhaps matching TRBD1 (5 bases). The germline CDR1 and CDR2 sequences are WSHSY and SAAADI. The CDR3 is 16 residues long. V was shortened by 8 bases and J by 6 bases, with 23 bases between the two germline ends. CDR3 sequence reads: CASGPPDSGGVQPQHF. The CDR3 DNA sequence: TGCGCCAGCGGTCCACCAGATTCGGGGGGGGTTCAGCCCCAGCATTTT.

The chain is built from TRBV4-1 and TRBJ1-1; D is possibly TRBD1 (5 bases). This CDR3 has 14 residues. Germline CDR1 is MGHRA and CDR2 is YSYEKL. V was trimmed by 0 bases and J by 4 bases, leaving 9 bases between them. Here the CDR3 reads CASSQDQRGTEAFF. The CDR3, as DNA: TGCGCCAGCAGCCAAGATCAAAGGGGCACTGAAGCTTTCTTT.

The gene calls are TRBV30 and TRBJ2-1; D is perhaps TRBD2 (6 bases). The V end lost 5 bases, the J end lost 2 bases, and 13 bases lay between the germline ends. The CDR3 contains 14 residues. Germline V gives CDR1 GTSNPN, CDR2 SVGIG (reference sequence). CDR3 nucleotides: TGTGCCTGGGACCGGGGGAGAACCTACAATGAGCAGTTCTTC. It specifies CAWDRGRTYNEQFF.

J is TRBJ2-2 and V is TRBV5-1, with 13 bases lining up with TRBD2. CDR3 size: 19 residues. V shed 3 bases and J 6 bases; nucleotides not matched to a gene: 14. The V gene's germline CDR1 is SGHRS and CDR2 YFSETQ. CDR3: CASSSSRTSGSHRPGELFF. In nucleotides, the CDR3 is TGCGCCAGCAGCTCGTCCCGGACTAGCGGGAGCCACCGACCCGGGGAGCTGTTTTTT.

This clone appeared once. The chain combines TRBV28 with TRBJ1-2; 8 bases fit TRBD1. V lost 1 base, J lost 2 bases, and 9 bases stayed unmatched. The CDR3 contains 17 residues. Germline V CDR1 and CDR2: MDHEN, SYDVKM. Here the CDR3 reads CASSLSQGATENYGYTF. The CDR3, as DNA: TGTGCCAGCAGTTTATCCCAGGGGGCGACGGAGAACTATGGCTACACCTTC.

The gene calls are TRBV5-1 and TRBJ2-3; 12 bases align to TRBD2. Per the germline V gene, CDR1 is SGHRS and CDR2 is YFSETQ. This CDR3 has 19 residues. Trimming removed 3 bases from V and 4 bases from J; junction bases left unmatched: 15. The CDR3 region has the DNA TGCGCCAGCAGCTCACTAGCGGGGGGTGGCCCTGGCGCTCCAGATACGCAGTATTTT. Its translation is CASSSLAGGGPGAPDTQYF.

CDR3 in amino acids: CSANSGQTSYEQYF. CDR3 sequence (DNA): TGCAGCGCTAACTCGGGACAGACATCCTACGAGCAGTACTTC. The chain combines TRBV29-1 with TRBJ2-7, with TRBD1 matching 7 bases. V shed 7 bases, J shed 1 base, and the junction held 10 bases outside the gene matches. This CDR3 is 14 amino acids long. Germline V gene lookup returns CDR1 SQVTM and CDR2 ANQGSEA.

The rearrangement uses TRBV10-1 and TRBJ2-3; 14 bases align to TRBD2. Germline CDR1 and CDR2: WNHNN and SYGVQD (reference sequence). The CDR3 extends over 17 amino acids. Trimming at V came to 0 bases and at J to 7 bases, leaving 6 bases not matched to a gene. DNA of the CDR3: TGCGCCAGCAGTGAGTCGACTAGCGGGGGGGGGCCTTATACGCAGTATTTT. It encodes CASSESTSGGGPYTQYF.

V is TRBV7-9 and J is TRBJ1-4; 9 bases are a match to TRBD1. This CDR3 is 15 amino acids long. The germline V gene has CDR1 SEHNR and CDR2 FQNEAQ (reference sequence). The V gene end was trimmed by 5 bases and the J gene end by 5 bases; junction bases not matched to a gene: 6. CDR3 sequence (DNA): TGTGCCAGCAGCCCCTTGACAGGGGGGAATGAAAAACTGTTTTTT. It is translated as CASSPLTGGNEKLFF.

The chain is built from TRBV28 and TRBJ1-2; D is perhaps TRBD1 (5 bases). CDR1 is MDHEN, CDR2 SYDVKM, per germline. V gave up 5 bases and J gave up 2 bases, with 12 bases separating them. The CDR3 spans 14 residues. The CDR3 region is CASSLPGGNYGYTF. Here the CDR3 DNA reads TGTGCCAGCAGTCTACCGGGGGGGAACTATGGCTACACCTTC.

The V gene is TRBV19, the J gene TRBJ1-2; D gene uncertain. The germline V gene encodes CDR1 LNHDA and CDR2 SQIVND (reference sequence). V dropped 3 bases and J dropped 5 bases, with 16 bases sitting between them. This CDR3 has 15 amino acids. The CDR3 sequence is CASSIGQRKGYGYTF. The CDR3 bases are TGTGCCAGTAGTATTGGGCAGCGGAAGGGATATGGCTACACCTTC.

The V gene is TRBV19, the J gene TRBJ1-4; D remains ambiguous. Germline assignment: CDR1 LNHDA and CDR2 SQIVND (reference sequence). Trimming left V 4 bases short and J 0 bases short, with 12 bases between. This CDR3 region has 16 residues. CDR3 nucleotide sequence: TGTGCCAGTAGTACCTCCTATACTGCAACTAATGAAAAACTGTTTTTT. As protein: CASSTSYTATNEKLFF.

This clone was observed a single time. This chain connects TRBV19 to TRBJ1-1; TRBD1 aligns across 8 bases. Trimming at V came to 8 bases and at J to 0 bases, leaving 23 bases not matched to a gene. The germline gives CDR1 LNHDA, CDR2 SQIVND (reference sequence). The CDR3 sequence is 20 residues long. The CDR3 spells CASHNRGEKVKIAMNTEAFF. The CDR3 DNA is TGTGCCAGTCATAACAGGGGGGAAAAGGTTAAGATAGCCATGAACACTGAAGCTTTCTTT.

The V gene is TRBV27, the J gene TRBJ2-4, with 9 bases that match TRBD1. The germline V gene has CDR1 MNHEY and CDR2 SMNVEV (reference sequence). This CDR3 comprises 12 residues. After removal of 8 bases from V and 7 bases from J, the junction contained 3 bases not matched to a gene. CDR3 in DNA: TGTGCCAGCGGGACAGGGTCCAACATTCAGTACTTC. This gives the protein CASGTGSNIQYF.

J is TRBJ1-1 and V is TRBV5-1; 9 bases fit TRBD1. This CDR3 is 15 amino acids long. Unmatched junction bases numbered 7, after V lost 4 bases and J lost 3 bases. Germline CDR1 and CDR2: SGHRS and YFSETQ. Written as DNA, the CDR3 is TGCGCCAGCAGCATACTGGGACAGGGAGACACTGAAGCTTTCTTT. As protein: CASSILGQGDTEAFF.

V is TRBV28 and J is TRBJ1-2; 7 nucleotides match TRBD1. The germline gives CDR1 MDHEN, CDR2 SYDVKM. V lost 6 bases and J lost 5; bases outside the gene matches: 15. CDR3 size: 16 residues. DNA of the CDR3: TGTGCCAGCAGAGGGGGCGGGGGGAGAGTTCGGTATGGCTACACCTTC. It specifies CASRGGGGRVRYGYTF.

This clone appeared once. This chain joins TRBV2 and TRBJ2-1; the D is unclear. Germline V gene sequence: CDR1 SNHLY, CDR2 FYNNEI. This CDR3 region has 12 residues. V was cut by 5 bases and J by 4 bases, with 6 bases left in between. In nucleotides, the CDR3 is TGTGCCAGCAGTTTTCATTACAATGAGCAGTTCTTC. Protein sequence: CASSFHYNEQFF.

This chain joins TRBV2 and TRBJ1-5, with a tentative D call TRBD1 (6 bases). The CDR3 totals 16 residues. Trimming shortened V by 3 bases and J by 3 bases, and 15 bases separated the two germline ends. The germline gives CDR1 SNHLY, CDR2 FYNNEI. The CDR3 is CASSDLGAGNNQPQHF. The CDR3, as DNA: TGTGCCAGCAGTGATTTGGGGGCCGGGAACAATCAGCCCCAGCATTTT. Complete variable domain (other parts from reference TRBV2 and TRBJ1-5): EPEVTQTPSHQVTQMGQEVILRCVPISNHLYFYWYRQILGQKVEFLVSFYNNEISEKSEIFDDQFSVERPDGSNFTLKIRSTKLEDSAMYFCASSDLGAGNNQPQHFGDGTRLSIL.

This chain uses TRBV6-1 with TRBJ2-7; 9 bases are a match to TRBD2. The CDR3 contains 15 residues. V was clipped by 1 base and J by 3 bases; unmatched bases: 4. Germline CDR1 and CDR2: MNHNS and SASEGT. This chain's CDR3 is CASSEGAGGVYEQYF. CDR3 bases: TGTGCCAGCAGTGAAGGGGCGGGAGGGGTCTACGAGCAGTACTTC.

V gene TRBV7-2 combines with J gene TRBJ2-5, with 8 bases identical to TRBD2. This CDR3 is built from 16 residues. Germline values: CDR1 SGHTA, CDR2 FQGNSA. The V segment lost 1 base and the J segment 2 bases; nucleotides outside the gene matches: 6. CDR3: CASSLVGAGGQETQYF. CDR3 bases: TGTGCCAGCAGCTTAGTGGGGGCGGGGGGTCAAGAGACCCAGTACTTC.

The chain couples TRBV19 to TRBJ2-5; TRBD1 matches at 8 bases. The germline V gene encodes CDR1 LNHDA and CDR2 SQIVND (reference sequence). Trimming took 5 bases from V and 5 from J; bases not matched to a gene: 7. The CDR3 consists of 14 residues. CDR3 amino acids: CASSPRQGRETQYF. In DNA, the CDR3 is TGTGCCAGTAGTCCCCGACAGGGGCGGGAGACCCAGTACTTC. Full variable domain (outside the CDR3, taken from reference TRBV19 and TRBJ2-5): DGGITQSPKYLFRKEGQNVTLSCEQNLNHDAMYWYRQDPGQGLRLIYYSQIVNDFQKGDIAEGYSVSREKKESFPLTVTSAQKNPTAFYLCASSPRQGRETQYFGPGTRLLVL.

V usage is TRBV5-1 and J usage is TRBJ1-6; the D gene is possibly TRBD1 (6 bases). Looked up from germline, CDR1 is SGHRS and CDR2 is YFSETQ. The CDR3 contains 16 residues. V lost 2 bases to trimming and J lost 0 bases, with 9 bases between them. CDR3 sequence reads: CASSFDRNSYNSPLHF. The CDR3, as DNA: TGCGCCAGCAGCTTCGACAGGAACTCCTATAATTCACCCCTCCACTTT.

This rearrangement joins TRBV5-1 to TRBJ2-1, with 8 bases aligning to TRBD1. Germline loops: CDR1 SGHRS, CDR2 YFSETQ. The CDR3 runs to 13 residues. V gave up 3 bases and J gave up 8 bases; unmatched junction bases: 4. Here the CDR3 reads CASSSRQGHEQFF. Written as DNA, the CDR3 is TGCGCCAGCAGCTCCCGACAGGGGCATGAGCAGTTCTTC.

The V and J genes are TRBV28 and TRBJ1-5, with a tentative D call TRBD1 (5 bases). Trimming took 2 bases from V and 0 from J, leaving 14 bases between them. Germline V lookup: CDR1 MDHEN, CDR2 SYDVKM. The CDR3 loop spans 17 amino acids. The CDR3 bases are TGTGCCAGCAGTTTACGGGGGGGGAGTTATAGCAATCAGCCCCAGCATTTT. It codes for CASSLRGGSYSNQPQHF.